Below are 20 T cell receptor beta chains sequenced from a single sample in a study of a mutant IDH1 vaccine in newly diagnosed glioma. Antigens for these TCRs are unknown. Indicated time point: week 5, during vaccination. In every dose of vaccine, 300 ug of mutant IDH1 20-mer peptide was given alongside topical imiquimod. This table comes from immunoSEQ multiplex PCR, and its TCRdb copy is limited to in-frame clones, with some not included. The top ten clones hold 3% to 4% of a sample with fewer than 65,000 clones, around 81% of them seen once. Here the sequenced sample was PBMCs, taken from a glioma patient whose treatment included an IDH1 peptide vaccine. Receptors were obtained from a man aged 30 to 45 with glioma.

This clone was found a few times. This sequence joins TRBV5-1 and TRBJ2-5; D unresolved. CDR1 is SGHRS and CDR2 is YFSETQ in the germline V gene. V dropped 0 bases and J dropped 2 bases, with 5 bases sitting between them. CDR3 length: 13 residues. CDR3 bases: TGCGCCAGCAGCTTGGCCTCACAAGAGACCCAGTACTTC. This translates into CASSLASQETQYF.

The rearrangement joins TRBV11-3 to TRBJ2-1; 9 bases agree with TRBD2. This CDR3 comprises 17 residues. V lost 5 bases, J lost 9 bases, and 17 bases stayed unmatched. Germline lookup yields CDR1 SGHNT and CDR2 YENEEA. The CDR3 loop reads CASSPTFVRGGALEQFF. DNA of the CDR3: TGTGCCAGCAGCCCCACCTTTGTTCGCGGGGGGGCTCTTGAGCAGTTCTTC.

This clone has a single count. The chain uses TRBV15 and TRBJ1-1, with 9 bases lining up with TRBD1. Germline V gene data show CDR1 as LNHNV and CDR2 as YYDKDF (reference sequence). The trim removed 5 bases at V and 2 bases at J, leaving 6 bases unmatched. The CDR3 is 15 amino acids. The CDR3 DNA follows: TGTGCCACCAGCCGCAAGACAGGGGGAAACACTGAAGCTTTCTTT. Protein: CATSRKTGGNTEAFF. Together with reference TRBV15 and TRBJ1-1, the CDR3 gives the full variable domain: DAMVIQNPRYQVTQFGKPVTLSCSQTLNHNVMYWYQQKSSQAPKLLFHYYDKDFNNEADTPDNFQSRRPNTSFCFLDIRSPGLGDTAMYLCATSRKTGGNTEAFFGQGTRLTVV.

The chain is built from TRBV11-2 and TRBJ2-7; D unclear. The germline gives CDR1 SGHAT, CDR2 FQNNGV. The V end was cut by 2 bases, the J end by 2 bases, with 10 bases between. The CDR3 has 14 amino acids. As DNA, the CDR3 is TGTGCCAGCAGCTTACGACAAATCACCTACGAGCAGTACTTC. Encoded protein: CASSLRQITYEQYF.

The rearrangement joins TRBV13 to TRBJ2-7; 9 nucleotides match TRBD2. Germline V lookup: CDR1 PRHDT, CDR2 FYEKMQ (reference sequence). The CDR3 has 16 residues. V lost 4 bases to trimming and J lost 2 bases; unmatched junction nucleotides: 9. Here the CDR3 reads CASSSLIAGAPYEQYF. The CDR3 bases are TGTGCCAGCAGCTCCCTTATAGCGGGGGCCCCCTACGAGCAGTACTTC.

The rearrangement joins TRBV6-1 to TRBJ1-1; maybe TRBD1 (6 bases). The V gene lost 4 bases and the J gene lost 4 bases, with 16 bases spanning the gap. This CDR3 region has 15 residues. Germline lookup yields CDR1 MNHNS and CDR2 SASEGT. The CDR3 nucleotides read TGTGCCAGCAGTGGCCCGGGGGGGCTAGGCACTGAAGCTTTCTTT. Amino acids: CASSGPGGLGTEAFF.

The V gene is TRBV7-2, the J gene TRBJ2-2; 8 nucleotides agree with TRBD2. The germline V gene encodes CDR1 SGHTA and CDR2 FQGNSA. This CDR3 is built from 16 residues. V shed 3 bases and J 7 bases; nucleotides not matched to a gene: 10. The CDR3, as DNA: TGTGCCAGCAGCTTTCAGGGCCAGCGGGGGAACGGGGAGCTGTTTTTT. The encoded protein is CASSFQGQRGNGELFF.

The chain employs TRBV6-5 and TRBJ1-6; weak D call: TRBD1 (5 bases). The CDR3 loop spans 14 amino acids. CDR1 and CDR2 (germline): MNHEY, SVGAGI. V was shortened by 5 bases and J by 5 bases, with 10 bases between the two germline ends. CDR3 amino acids: CASSTDSNNSPLHF. In DNA, the CDR3 is TGTGCCAGCAGTACAGACAGCAATAATTCACCCCTCCACTTT.

This sequence joins TRBV28 and TRBJ1-5; D is unclear. Deletions cut 3 bases from V and 0 bases from J, with 6 bases between. The CDR3 has 14 residues. Germline CDR1 MDHEN, CDR2 SYDVKM. The CDR3 spells CASSFWGSNQPQHF. In nucleotides, the CDR3 is TGTGCCAGCAGTTTTTGGGGTAGCAATCAGCCCCAGCATTTT.

The genes are TRBV7-9 and TRBJ2-2, with 10 bases fitting TRBD1. Germline V gives CDR1 SEHNR, CDR2 FQNEAQ (reference sequence). With V trimmed by 4 bases and J by 6 bases, 8 bases remained unmatched. CDR3 size: 16 residues. CDR3 region: CASSSRRTGGPGELFF. In DNA, the CDR3 is TGTGCCAGCAGCTCGCGCCGGACAGGGGGACCCGGGGAGCTGTTTTTT.

The chain has TRBV21-1 and TRBJ2-3. TRBV21-1 is marked as a pseudogene. CDR3 length equals 18 residues. The CDR3 DNA is TGTGCCAGCAGGGACGGGCCTGGGGTTGGGCATGTTACAGATACGCAGTATTTT. This gives the protein CASRDGPGVGHVTDTQYF.

This rearrangement joins TRBV6-5 to TRBJ2-1; D is ambiguous. Trimming stripped 0 bases from V and 7 bases from J, with 7 bases between. From germline, CDR1 is MNHEY and CDR2 SVGAGI. The CDR3 runs to 13 residues. CDR3 bases: TGTGCCAGCAGTTACTCGACCGGTAATGAGCAGTTCTTC. Amino acid sequence: CASSYSTGNEQFF.

The gene calls are TRBV11-2 and TRBJ1-2, with TRBD1 identical over 8 bases. Germline V gene sequence: CDR1 SGHAT, CDR2 FQNNGV. The J segment lost 6 bases and the V segment lost 0 bases, leaving 0 bases of the junction unmatched. This CDR3 has 13 amino acids. The CDR3 reads CASSLDRGHGYTF. CDR3 coding DNA: TGTGCCAGCAGCTTAGACAGGGGGCATGGCTACACCTTC.

The V call is TRBV9, the J call TRBJ1-4; TRBD1 agrees at 7 bases. The CDR3 has 15 residues. The V gene's germline CDR1 is SGDLS and CDR2 YYNGEE. The V segment lost 1 base and the J segment 8 bases; nucleotides outside the gene matches: 8. The CDR3 DNA follows: TGTGCCAGCAGCGTAATGACAGGGAAAAAGGAAAAACTGTTTTTT. It translates to CASSVMTGKKEKLFF. Using reference TRBV9 and TRBJ1-4 for the parts outside the CDR3, the full variable domain is DSGVTQTPKHLITATGQRVTLRCSPRSGDLSVYWYQQSLDQGLQFLIQYYNGEERAKGNILERFSAQQFPDLHSELNLSSLELGDSALYFCASSVMTGKKEKLFFGSGTQLSVL.

This chain's CDR3 is CASSRGGNTEAFF. CDR3 DNA: TGCGCCAGCAGTAGGGGGGGGAACACTGAAGCTTTCTTT. The V gene is TRBV10-2, the J gene TRBJ1-1; the D gene is possibly TRBD1 (6 bases). Germline CDR1 and CDR2: WSHSY and SAAADI. The CDR3 runs 13 residues. The germline V and J ends were trimmed by 5 bases and 1 base, with 8 bases remaining between them.

The table lists this clone with a few counts. This chain joins TRBV6-1 and TRBJ1-1; TRBD1 matches at 7 bases. The CDR3 is 15 residues long. Germline V gene sequence: CDR1 MNHNS, CDR2 SASEGT. With V trimmed by 4 bases and J by 1 base, 6 bases remained unmatched. The CDR3 loop is CASSAQGSGNTEAFF. For the CDR3, the DNA is TGTGCCAGCAGTGCACAGGGGAGCGGGAACACTGAAGCTTTCTTT.

The table lists this clone with a few counts. V is TRBV20-1 and J is TRBJ1-2; D is ambiguous. Germline V gives CDR1 DFQATT, CDR2 SNEGSKA (reference sequence). V was pared by 5 bases and J by 14 bases, with 18 bases between. This CDR3 spans 11 amino acids. The DNA for the CDR3 is TGCAGTGCTGGGAAAGGAGCCCAGAGAACCTTC. It codes for CSAGKGAQRTF.

This clone was recorded only once. The rearrangement links TRBV5-4 to TRBJ2-1; TRBD1 might be the D (6 bases). Germline assignment: CDR1 SGHNT and CDR2 YYREEE (reference sequence). CDR3 length equals 13 residues. Trimming shortened V by 1 base and J by 5 bases, and 7 bases separated the two germline ends. CDR3 sequence: CASSLNRDNEQFF. DNA of the CDR3: TGTGCCAGCAGCTTGAACAGGGACAATGAGCAGTTCTTC.

This clone appeared a few times. The chain carries TRBV5-6 and TRBJ1-4; a possible D gene is TRBD1 (5 bases). The CDR3 has 13 residues. CDR1 is SGHDT, CDR2 YYEEEE, per germline. The V and J ends lost 4 bases and 12 bases respectively, with 16 bases between them. CDR3 DNA: TGTGCCAGCAGCATACTCGGGACGGCAGAACTGTTTTTT. It yields the protein CASSILGTAELFF.

This rearrangement joins TRBV6-1 to TRBJ2-7; D unclear. There are 15 residues in the CDR3. Trimming stripped 1 base from V and 1 base from J, with 11 bases between. The germline CDR1 and CDR2 sequences are MNHNS and SASEGT. CDR3 bases: TGTGCCAGCAGTGAAGTCGGACGGGTTTCCTACGAGCAGTACTTC. Translating it yields CASSEVGRVSYEQYF.